This TCR beta chain was found in a study of post-analysis software for immune sequencing data. Study summary: Secondary progressive, relapsing-remitting and progressive-relapsing multiple sclerosis were among the included disease courses. Whole-study results and caveats: Several TRBV segments were more frequent in patients than controls; TRBV5-6, TRBV5-1 and TRBV20-1 belonged to this group. Normalized Chao1 diversity was significantly reduced in patients versus controls. Strong same-batch co-clustering of samples appeared with F measure clustering.

Sequencing libraries made from TCR beta cDNA carried unique molecular identifiers. TCRdb independently ran MiXCR on the PCR reads; one entry per CDR3 protein. The sample carries a few hundred thousand distinct CDR3 sequences, about a third recorded once. With respect to this clonotype: Its target is not known.

CDR3 length equals 12 residues. CDR1 and CDR2 from the germline V gene are SGHTA and FQGNSA. Trimming left V 5 bases short and J 6 bases short, with 9 bases between. Sequences were obtained from blood. V and J are TRBV7-2 and TRBJ2-3, with D unclear. This TCR was sampled from a girl aged 10 to 17 with multiple sclerosis. The CDR3 reads CASSPYGDTQYF. In DNA, the CDR3 is TGTGCCAGCAGCCCATACGGGGATACGCAGTATTTT.